This is a list of T cell receptor beta chains from one sample in a study of T-cell reconstitution after alpha-beta-depleted transplantation in children. TCRdb recomputed calls from the PCR reads with MiXCR, one row per CDR3 protein. The data hold a few hundred thousand distinct CDR3 sequences, with approximately 10% observed a single time. The source material was PBMCs, sampled before TCRalphabeta/CD19-depleted stem cell transplant. The receptors stem from a child in the first two years of life with acute myeloid leukemia, due to receive a stem cell transplant. Both conserved end residues are part of each CDR3. A D gene is named only where the DNA matches it firmly. For some rows the clone size is stated as once, few or many, or as a class when expanded; others skip it.

v_call	d_call	j_call	clone_size	cdr3_nt	cdr3_aa
TRBV12-3/TRBV12-4	-	TRBJ2-3	many	TGTGCCAGCAGCAAAGCCGTCACAGATACGCAGTATTTT	CASSKAVTDTQYF
TRBV24-1	TRBD1	TRBJ1-2	-	TGTGCCACCAGTGCTTACAGGGGGCGAGGCGACACCTTC	CATSAYRGRGDTF
TRBV5-1	-	TRBJ2-7	many	TGCGCCAGCAGCTCGCTGCTTCCACTAGCCGGCACCTACGAGCAGTACTTC	CASSSLLPLAGTYEQYF
TRBV11-3	TRBD1	TRBJ2-1	few	TGTGCCAGCAGCTCGGACAGGTCCAATGAGCAGTTCTTC	CASSSDRSNEQFF
TRBV5-1	-	TRBJ1-1	many	TGCGCCAGCAGCTTGCCTAACACTGAAGCTTTCTTT	CASSLPNTEAFF
TRBV6-5	TRBD2	TRBJ2-7	many	TGTGCCAGCAGTAGGAGGGGAGCGGGACTGTACGAGCAGTACTTC	CASSRRGAGLYEQYF
TRBV29-1	-	TRBJ1-3	many	TGCAGCGCTTGGGACTTCGGGGGAAACACCATATATTTT	CSAWDFGGNTIYF
TRBV18	TRBD1	TRBJ1-5	many	TGTGCCAGCTCACCAAGTTCGACAGGGGCGAGGGTCAATCAGCCCCAGCATTTT	CASSPSSTGARVNQPQHF
TRBV12-3/TRBV12-4	-	TRBJ1-1	-	TGTGCCAGCAGGTTTTTTTCCCTGGGGACTGAAGCTTTCTTT	CASRFFSLGTEAFF
TRBV7-2	-	TRBJ2-7	-	TGTGCCAGCAGCTTAGCTCGCTATTCCTACGAGCAGTACTTC	CASSLARYSYEQYF
TRBV6-5	-	TRBJ1-5	many	TGTGCCAGCAGTTACTCCCGCAAGGGTCAGCCCCAGCATTTT	CASSYSRKGQPQHF
TRBV2	TRBD2	TRBJ2-1	many	TGTGCCAGCAGGAACACCGGGACTAGCGGGAGGAATGAGCAGTTCTTC	CASRNTGTSGRNEQFF
TRBV25-1	TRBD2	TRBJ2-3	many	TGTGCCAGCAGTGTCGGACTAGCGGGAATTAGCACAGATACGCAGTATTTT	CASSVGLAGISTDTQYF
TRBV27	-	TRBJ2-2	many	TGTGCCAGCAGCATTATGACTCTCACAGGTCCTTTAGAGCTGTTTTTT	CASSIMTLTGPLELFF
TRBV2	-	TRBJ2-3	-	TGTGCCGGCAGTGAGGCTACGGTGGCAGATACACAGTATTTT	CAGSEATVADTQYF
TRBV5-1	-	TRBJ2-1	many	TGCGCCAGCAGCTGGGACTCCCACAATGAGCAGTTCTTC	CASSWDSHNEQFF
TRBV20-1	-	TRBJ1-5	many	TGCAGTGCTAGTACGGCCACAGGGTCCAATCAGCCCCAGCATTTT	CSASTATGSNQPQHF
TRBV6-4	TRBD1	TRBJ2-3	many	TGTGCCAGCAGTAAACAGGGGTTAAAGGATACGCAGTATTTT	CASSKQGLKDTQYF
TRBV10-2	TRBD2	TRBJ2-1	many	TGCGCCAGGAGTAAGGGCGGGAGTGCCTACAATGAGCAGTTCTTC	CARSKGGSAYNEQFF
TRBV7-2	-	TRBJ1-2	few	TGTGCCAGCAGCTTAGCGCCCGGGCAGGGCTATGGCTACACCTTC	CASSLAPGQGYGYTF
TRBV5-1	TRBD2	TRBJ2-7	many	TGCGCCAGCTCTCCTGGACTAGCGGGAGGGAACGAGCAGTACTTC	CASSPGLAGGNEQYF
TRBV28	-	TRBJ1-2	-	TGTGCCAGCAGTTTAGTCCAGGAGGCGCATGGCTACACCTTC	CASSLVQEAHGYTF